These 13 T cell receptor beta chains were sequenced from one sample in a study of blood T cells in healthy people across ages. Combining a sample-barcoded 5' primer with a J-beta primer mix, a second PCR ran for about 6 to 12 cycles. TCRdb re-called the 5' RACE reads through MiXCR, storing one row per CDR3 protein. The table has roughly 1.4 million distinct CDR3 sequences, around 55% seen once; the top ten hold over 5.5%. Material: blood. These receptors all come from a young man in good health.

The rearrangement links TRBV2 to TRBJ2-7; TRBD1 matches at 8 bases. TRBJ2-4 matches the DNA end more closely, so the J call is doubtful. Per germline, CDR1 SNHLY and CDR2 FYNNEI. The CDR3 length is 17 residues. The CDR3 region is CASSEAGTGTYQNIQYF. Written as DNA, the CDR3 is TGTGCCAGCAGTGAAGCGGGGACAGGTACCTACCAAAACATTCAGTACTTC.

The chain has TRBV29-1 and TRBJ2-1, with 11 positions matching TRBD1. Germline trimming cut 8 bases from V and 6 bases from J; bases unmatched to any gene: 3. Looked up from germline, CDR1 is SQVTM and CDR2 is ANQGSEA. CDR3 length: 12 amino acids. The CDR3 here is CSSGTGGNEQFF. The CDR3 DNA sequence: TGCAGCTCCGGGACAGGGGGCAATGAGCAGTTCTTC.

There are a few counts of this clonotype. The chain employs TRBV2 and TRBJ2-1, with TRBD1 matching over 8 bases. The CDR3 extends over 11 amino acids. With V trimmed by 7 bases and J by 14 bases, 7 bases remained unmatched. Germline V gives CDR1 SNHLY, CDR2 FYNNEI. CDR3 nucleotides: TGTGCCAGCACTGAGATGGGACAGGAGTTCTTC. Its protein is CASTEMGQEFF.

The chain joins TRBV25-1 to TRBJ2-3; no clear D. Germline CDR1 MGHDK, CDR2 SYGVNS. The ends were cut back, 6 bases at V and 6 bases at J, with 13 bases in the middle. This CDR3 spans 13 amino acids. The CDR3 protein is CASRLNFNDTQYF. As DNA, the CDR3 is TGTGCCAGCAGACTAAACTTTAACGATACGCAGTATTTT.

The V gene is TRBV7-3, the J gene TRBJ2-3; no clear D gene. The CDR3 covers 11 residues. V lost 9 bases to trimming and J lost 1 base, with 5 bases between them. Per germline, CDR1 SGHTA and CDR2 FQGTGA. CDR3 in amino acids: CARWGTDTQYF. The CDR3, as DNA: TGTGCCAGGTGGGGCACAGATACGCAGTATTTT.

This clonotype was picked up a small number of times. This chain joins TRBV20-1 and TRBJ2-1; perhaps TRBD1 as D (6 bases). V was clipped by 5 bases and J by 5 bases, with 16 bases between them. CDR3 length equals 14 residues. The germline V gene has CDR1 DFQATT and CDR2 SNEGSKA (reference sequence). The chain's CDR3 is CSAGTGLVDNEQFF. CDR3 sequence (DNA): TGCAGTGCTGGAACAGGGTTGGTTGACAATGAGCAGTTCTTC.

The gene calls are TRBV20-1 and TRBJ2-3; 9 bases map to TRBD2. The CDR3 contains 14 residues. The V gene end was trimmed by 6 bases and the J gene end by 5 bases; junction bases not matched to a gene: 9. CDR1 is DFQATT and CDR2 is SNEGSKA in the germline V gene (reference sequence). CDR3 in DNA: TGCAGTGCGCTGACTAGCGGAGGTATAGATACGCAGTATTTT. It is translated as CSALTSGGIDTQYF.

Only one count was recorded for this clonotype. This chain uses TRBV7-8 with TRBJ2-5; 7 bases agree with TRBD2. Germline V CDR1 and CDR2: SGHVS, FQNEAQ. The V and J ends lost 2 bases and 2 bases, in that order; junction bases with no gene match: 5. The CDR3 has 15 residues. The CDR3 DNA reads as TGTGCCAGCAGCTTATTGCGGGGGAAACAAGAGACCCAGTACTTC. Translating gives CASSLLRGKQETQYF.

The V call is TRBV27, the J call TRBJ2-2, with a weak D call TRBD1 (6 bases). V was trimmed by 5 bases and J by 7 bases, leaving 17 bases between them. The CDR3 consists of 15 residues. The germline V gene encodes CDR1 MNHEY and CDR2 SMNVEV (reference sequence). In nucleotides, the CDR3 is TGTGCCAGCAGTCCTATAGGACAGACCGACGGGGAGCTGTTTTTT. Protein: CASSPIGQTDGELFF.

The CDR3 here is CASSQVESALGEQFF. The CDR3 nucleotides are TGCGCCAGCAGCCAAGTAGAATCGGCATTAGGAGAGCAGTTCTTC. The chain links TRBV4-1 to TRBJ2-1, with D unclear. Trimming shortened V by 1 base and J by 10 bases, and 17 bases separated the two germline ends. The germline gives CDR1 MGHRA, CDR2 YSYEKL. This CDR3 spans 15 amino acids.

V usage is TRBV5-6 and J usage is TRBJ2-4, with no clear D. The J call may be in error: the DNA end matches TRBJ2-7 better. Per the germline V gene, CDR1 is SGHDT and CDR2 is YYEEEE. The CDR3 consists of 14 residues. DNA of the CDR3: TGTGCCAGCAGCAAGAGAGTGTCCTCCTACGAGCAGTACTTC. It encodes CASSKRVSSYEQYF.

The chain couples TRBV10-3 to TRBJ2-3; 13 bases fit TRBD2. This CDR3 has 14 amino acids. J was trimmed by 4 bases and V by 10 bases; bases with no gene match: 5. CDR1 ENHRY and CDR2 SYGVKD come from the germline V gene. The CDR3 DNA reads as TGTGCCACTAGGACTAGCGGGGGTTCAGATACGCAGTATTTT. Amino acid sequence: CATRTSGGSDTQYF.

The V and J genes are TRBV5-1 and TRBJ1-4; 9 bases fit TRBD1. V lost 0 bases to trimming and J lost 8 bases; unmatched junction nucleotides: 2. Germline CDR1 is SGHRS and CDR2 is YFSETQ. The CDR3 covers 14 residues. The CDR3 sequence is CASSLGDRAEKLFF. The CDR3 DNA reads as TGCGCCAGCAGCTTGGGGGACAGGGCCGAAAAACTGTTTTTT.